This T cell receptor beta chain came from a study of cytomegalovirus exposure and HLA in healthy donors. General study findings and limits: Earlier analysis yielded a pattern in which most TCR beta V segments were productive about 87% or about 30% of the time. Across HLA loci, a later analysis found differing TCR association rates, with DRB1 most and HLA-C fewest.

Concerning this clone itself: The antigen remains undetermined.

The primer mix had 60 Vbeta and 13 Jbeta primers. In the original analysis: The count from a later analysis was 70 million to 85 million unique TCR beta chains, roughly 11 million of them shared. Using immunoSEQ multiplex PCR, the repertoire was profiled, and TCRdb retains in-frame clones only, with some absent. That table gives V, J and clone size, and the DNA gave D and trimming. The sample records some 170,000 clones, nearly 80% being singletons. Germline loops: CDR1 SEHNR, CDR2 FQNEAQ (reference sequence). There are 16 residues in the CDR3. After removal of 5 bases from V and 5 bases from J, the junction contained 11 bases not matched to a gene.

This sequence joins TRBV7-9 and TRBJ2-2; 7 bases are shared with TRBD2. The sequenced sample consisted of PBMCs. The receptor was isolated from a man aged 40-55 years in good health and CMV-seropositive. CDR3 nucleotides: TGTGCCAGCAGCGCGGTGGGAGGGTCTGGGACCGGGGAGCTGTTTTTT. Protein sequence: CASSAVGGSGTGELFF.